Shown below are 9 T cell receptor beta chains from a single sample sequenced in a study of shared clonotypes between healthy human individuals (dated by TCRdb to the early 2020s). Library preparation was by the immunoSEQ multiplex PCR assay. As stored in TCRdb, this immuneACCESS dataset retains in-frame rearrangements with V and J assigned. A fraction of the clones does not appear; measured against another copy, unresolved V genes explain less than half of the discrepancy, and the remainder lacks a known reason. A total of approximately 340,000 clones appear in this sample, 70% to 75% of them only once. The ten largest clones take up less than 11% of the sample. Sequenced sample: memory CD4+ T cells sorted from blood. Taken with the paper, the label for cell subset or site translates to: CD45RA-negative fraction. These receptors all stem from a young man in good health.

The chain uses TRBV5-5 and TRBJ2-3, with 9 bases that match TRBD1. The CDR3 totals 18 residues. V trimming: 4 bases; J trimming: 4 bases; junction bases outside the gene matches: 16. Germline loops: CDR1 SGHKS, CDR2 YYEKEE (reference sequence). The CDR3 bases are TGTGCCAGCAGCCCCGGACAGGGGATTGGGGTAACGGCAGATACGCAGTATTTT. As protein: CASSPGQGIGVTADTQYF.

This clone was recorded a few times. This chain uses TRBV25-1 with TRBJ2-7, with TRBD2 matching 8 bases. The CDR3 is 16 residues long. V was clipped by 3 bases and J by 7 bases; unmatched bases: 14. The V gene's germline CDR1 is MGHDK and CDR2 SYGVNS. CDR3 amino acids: CASSDFAGGKEGEQYF. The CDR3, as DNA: TGTGCCAGCAGTGACTTCGCGGGAGGAAAAGAAGGAGAGCAGTACTTC.

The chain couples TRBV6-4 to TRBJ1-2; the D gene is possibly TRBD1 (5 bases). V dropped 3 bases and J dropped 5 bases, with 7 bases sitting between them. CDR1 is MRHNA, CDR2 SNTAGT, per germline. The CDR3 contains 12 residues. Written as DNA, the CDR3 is TGTGCCAGCAGTGAAAGGGGATATGGCTACACCTTC. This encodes CASSERGYGYTF.

Here the CDR3 DNA reads TGTGCCAGCTCACCGTCCAGGAGTCTAGCGGGTGGCAAGCAGTACTTC. Translated: CASSPSRSLAGGKQYF. The chain joins TRBV18 to TRBJ2-7; 8 nucleotides line up with TRBD2. Germline values: CDR1 KGHSH, CDR2 LQKENI. This CDR3 is 16 amino acids long. The junction had 15 bases not matched to a gene; V was cut back by 3 bases and J by 8 bases.

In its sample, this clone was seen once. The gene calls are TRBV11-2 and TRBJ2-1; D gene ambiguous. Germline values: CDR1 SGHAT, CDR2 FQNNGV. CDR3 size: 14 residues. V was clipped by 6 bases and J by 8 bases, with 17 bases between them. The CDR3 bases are TGTGCCAGCAGTTCCCGACTTAGAAGGTATGAGCAGTTCTTC. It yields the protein CASSSRLRRYEQFF.

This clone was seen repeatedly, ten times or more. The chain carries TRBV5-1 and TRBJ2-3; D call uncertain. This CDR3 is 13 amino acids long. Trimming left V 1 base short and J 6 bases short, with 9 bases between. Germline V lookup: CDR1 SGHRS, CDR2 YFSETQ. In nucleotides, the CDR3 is TGCGCCAGCAGCTTGCAGGTCGGTGATACGCAGTATTTT. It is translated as CASSLQVGDTQYF.

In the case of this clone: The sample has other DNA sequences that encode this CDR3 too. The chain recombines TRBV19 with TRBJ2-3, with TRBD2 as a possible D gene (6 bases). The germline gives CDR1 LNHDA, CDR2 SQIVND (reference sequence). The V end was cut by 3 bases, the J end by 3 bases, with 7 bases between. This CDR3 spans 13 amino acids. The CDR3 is CASSMTRTDTQYF. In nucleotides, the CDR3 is TGTGCCAGTAGTATGACTAGAACAGATACGCAGTATTTT.

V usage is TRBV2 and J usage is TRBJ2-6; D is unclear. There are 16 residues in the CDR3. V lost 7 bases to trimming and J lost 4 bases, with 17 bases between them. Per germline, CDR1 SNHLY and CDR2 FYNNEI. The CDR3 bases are TGTGCCAGCACTACGGCAACGACCCAAGGGGCCAACGTCCTGACTTTC. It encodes CASTTATTQGANVLTF.

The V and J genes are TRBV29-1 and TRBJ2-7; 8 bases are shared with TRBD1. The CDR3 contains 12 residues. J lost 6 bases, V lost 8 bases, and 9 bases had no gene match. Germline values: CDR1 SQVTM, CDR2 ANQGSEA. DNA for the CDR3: TGCAGCACTGGACAGGGTACTGGCGAGCAGTACTTC. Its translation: CSTGQGTGEQYF.